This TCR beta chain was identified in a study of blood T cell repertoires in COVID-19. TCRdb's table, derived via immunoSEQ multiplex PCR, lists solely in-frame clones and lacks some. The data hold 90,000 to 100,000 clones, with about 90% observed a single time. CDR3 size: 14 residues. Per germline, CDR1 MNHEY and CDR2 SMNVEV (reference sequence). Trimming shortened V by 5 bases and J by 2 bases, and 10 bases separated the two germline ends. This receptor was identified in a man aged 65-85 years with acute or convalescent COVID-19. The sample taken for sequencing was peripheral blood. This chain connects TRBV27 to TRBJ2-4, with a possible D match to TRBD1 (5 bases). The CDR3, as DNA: TGTGCCAGCAGTCCGACAGTTCCCAAAAACATTCAGTACTTC. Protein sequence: CASSPTVPKNIQYF.